This T cell receptor (beta chain) stems from a study of cytomegalovirus exposure and HLA in healthy donors. Findings and caveats of the study: The study flagged about 150 TCR beta chains as cytomegalovirus-associated. Later on, a genetic analysis was performed. It linked a missense variant in DCLRE1C with V- and J-gene trimming of TCR beta. An ancestry cluster, one associated with Asian ancestry, reportedly showed fewer N-insertions than the roughly 670-donor mean in a later analysis.

The CDR3 sequence is 16 residues long. Germline assignment: CDR1 SGHNT and CDR2 YYREEE (reference sequence). The trim removed 4 bases at V and 8 bases at J, leaving 7 bases unmatched. Donors were nominally healthy when sampled, though unrecorded immune exposures were likely. On this clone itself: Its target is not known. The same CDR3 is also encoded by other DNA sequences in this sample.

13 Jbeta primers and 60 Vbeta primers were used for the PCR. The protocol was immunoSEQ multiplex PCR, while the TCRdb copy is restricted to in-frame clones and leaves out a portion. In all, the sample yields 160,000 or so clones. The gene calls are TRBV5-4 and TRBJ2-1; 15 bases are a match to TRBD2. Sequenced material: PBMCs. The clonotype originates from a man aged 25 to 45 in good health and CMV-seronegative. CDR3 protein: CASSKGLAGGDDEQFF. The CDR3, as DNA: TGTGCCAGCAGCAAAGGACTAGCGGGAGGGGATGATGAGCAGTTCTTC.